The entry that follows covers one TCR beta chain sequence. The entry originates in a study of shared clonotypes between healthy human individuals. Study-level information: Samples came from a couple of female and a few male donors aged 18 to 49.

The CDR3 length is 16 residues. Losses at the gene ends were 5 bases for V and 8 bases for J; bases not matched to a gene: 14. Germline values: CDR1 KGHSH, CDR2 LQKENI. Unsorted samples used some 89 million PBMCs for genomic DNA. The table came from immunoSEQ multiplex PCR; TCRdb's copy has only in-frame clones and leaves some out. Here the sample spans about half a million clones, 79% being singletons. Material for sequencing was PBMCs. The V gene is TRBV18, the J gene TRBJ1-2; 10 bases agree with TRBD1. This TCR was sampled from a woman in her 40s in good health. Some clones in this sample may be carry-over from other donors' samples. The DNA for the CDR3 is TGTGCCAGCTCAACCTCCGGGACAGGGGCGGCTAGGGGCTACACCTTC. It specifies CASSTSGTGAARGYTF.